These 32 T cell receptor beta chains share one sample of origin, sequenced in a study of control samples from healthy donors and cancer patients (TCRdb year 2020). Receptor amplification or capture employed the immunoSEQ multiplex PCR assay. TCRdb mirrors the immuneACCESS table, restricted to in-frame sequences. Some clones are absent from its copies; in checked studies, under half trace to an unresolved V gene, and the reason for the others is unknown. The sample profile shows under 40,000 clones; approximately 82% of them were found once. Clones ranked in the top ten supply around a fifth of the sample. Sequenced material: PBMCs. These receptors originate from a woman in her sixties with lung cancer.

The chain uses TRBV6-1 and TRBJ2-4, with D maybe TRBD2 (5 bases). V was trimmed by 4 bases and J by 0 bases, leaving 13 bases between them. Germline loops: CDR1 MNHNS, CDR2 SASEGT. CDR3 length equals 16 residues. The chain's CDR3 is CASSGANRGAKNIQYF. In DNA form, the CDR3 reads TGTGCCAGCAGTGGGGCGAACCGGGGAGCCAAAAACATTCAGTACTTC.

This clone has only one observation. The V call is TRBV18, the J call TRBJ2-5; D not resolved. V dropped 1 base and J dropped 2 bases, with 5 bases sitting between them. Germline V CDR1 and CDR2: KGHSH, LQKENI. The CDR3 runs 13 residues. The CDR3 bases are TGTGCCAGCTCACCACGGGGTCAAGAGACCCAGTACTTC. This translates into CASSPRGQETQYF.

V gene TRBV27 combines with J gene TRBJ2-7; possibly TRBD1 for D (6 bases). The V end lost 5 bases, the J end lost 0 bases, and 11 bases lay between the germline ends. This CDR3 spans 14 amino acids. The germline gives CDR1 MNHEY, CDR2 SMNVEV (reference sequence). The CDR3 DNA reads TGTGCCAGCAGTCCCCGGACAGACTCCTACGAGCAGTACTTC. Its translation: CASSPRTDSYEQYF.

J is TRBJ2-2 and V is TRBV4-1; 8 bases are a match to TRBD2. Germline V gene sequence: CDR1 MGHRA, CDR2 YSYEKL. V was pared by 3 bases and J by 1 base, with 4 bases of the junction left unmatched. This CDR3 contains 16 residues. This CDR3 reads CASSQASGGNTGELFF. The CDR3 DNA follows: TGCGCCAGCAGCCAGGCCAGCGGGGGGAACACCGGGGAGCTGTTTTTT.

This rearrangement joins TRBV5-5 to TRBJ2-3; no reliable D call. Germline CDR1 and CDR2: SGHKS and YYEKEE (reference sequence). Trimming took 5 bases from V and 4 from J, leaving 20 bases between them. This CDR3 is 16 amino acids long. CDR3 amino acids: CASSQSVGLEADTQYF. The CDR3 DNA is TGTGCCAGCAGTCAAAGTGTGGGTCTCGAGGCAGATACGCAGTATTTT.

The CDR3 DNA follows: TGTGCCAGCAGCCAGCCCGTGAGCTCCTACAATGAGCAGTTCTTC. Its protein product is CASSQPVSSYNEQFF. This chain connects TRBV13 to TRBJ2-1; no definite D call. Germline CDR1 is PRHDT and CDR2 is FYEKMQ (reference sequence). There are 15 residues in the CDR3. V lost 5 bases to trimming and J lost 0 bases, with 11 bases between them.

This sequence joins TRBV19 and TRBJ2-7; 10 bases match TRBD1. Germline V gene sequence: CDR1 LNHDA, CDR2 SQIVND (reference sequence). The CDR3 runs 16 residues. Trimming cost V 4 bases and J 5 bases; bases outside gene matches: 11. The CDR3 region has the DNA TGTGCCAGTAGTAAAACCGGGACAGGGGCGTTAAACGAGCAGTACTTC. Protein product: CASSKTGTGALNEQYF.

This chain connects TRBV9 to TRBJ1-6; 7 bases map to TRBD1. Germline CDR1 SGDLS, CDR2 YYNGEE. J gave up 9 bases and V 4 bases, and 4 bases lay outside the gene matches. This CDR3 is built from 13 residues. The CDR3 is CASSRTGGSPLHF. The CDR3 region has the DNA TGTGCCAGCAGCCGGACAGGTGGTTCACCCCTCCACTTT. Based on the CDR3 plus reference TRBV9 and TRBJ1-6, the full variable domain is DSGVTQTPKHLITATGQRVTLRCSPRSGDLSVYWYQQSLDQGLQFLIQYYNGEERAKGNILERFSAQQFPDLHSELNLSSLELGDSALYFCASSRTGGSPLHFGNGTRLTVT.

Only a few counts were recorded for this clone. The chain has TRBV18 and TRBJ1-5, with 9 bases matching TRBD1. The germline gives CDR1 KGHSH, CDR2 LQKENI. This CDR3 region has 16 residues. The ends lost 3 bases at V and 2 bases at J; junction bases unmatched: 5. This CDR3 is CASSPPGQGGNQPQHF. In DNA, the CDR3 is TGTGCCAGCTCACCCCCGGGACAGGGAGGCAATCAGCCCCAGCATTTT.

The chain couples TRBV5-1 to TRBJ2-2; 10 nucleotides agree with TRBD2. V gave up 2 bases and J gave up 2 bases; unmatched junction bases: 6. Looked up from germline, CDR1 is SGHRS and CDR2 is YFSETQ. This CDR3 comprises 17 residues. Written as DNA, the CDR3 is TGCGCCAGCAGCTTCTCCGGGACTAGCGATAACACCGGGGAGCTGTTTTTT. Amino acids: CASSFSGTSDNTGELFF.

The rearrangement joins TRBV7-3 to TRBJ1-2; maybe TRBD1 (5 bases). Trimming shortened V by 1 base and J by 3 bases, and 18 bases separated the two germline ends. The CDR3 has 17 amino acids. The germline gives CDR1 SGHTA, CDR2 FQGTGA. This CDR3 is CASSLIGPTQVDYGYTF. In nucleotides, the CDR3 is TGTGCCAGCAGCTTAATAGGGCCCACACAGGTAGACTATGGCTACACCTTC.

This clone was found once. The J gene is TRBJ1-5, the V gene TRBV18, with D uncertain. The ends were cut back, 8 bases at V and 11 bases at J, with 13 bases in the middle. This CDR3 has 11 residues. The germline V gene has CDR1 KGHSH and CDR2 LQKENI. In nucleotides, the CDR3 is TGTGCCAGCCGCCAGAACAAGGCCCAGCATTTT. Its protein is CASRQNKAQHF.

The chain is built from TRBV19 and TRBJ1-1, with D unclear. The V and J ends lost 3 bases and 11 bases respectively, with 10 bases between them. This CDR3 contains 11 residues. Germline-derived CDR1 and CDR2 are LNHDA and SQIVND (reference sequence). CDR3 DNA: TGTGCCAGTAGTATCCAGTGGGAGGCTTTCTTT. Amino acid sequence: CASSIQWEAFF.

This chain's CDR3 is CATKRGYTGELFF. DNA for the CDR3: TGTGCCACGAAAAGGGGTTACACCGGGGAGCTGTTTTTT. The V gene is TRBV15, the J gene TRBJ2-2, with a weak D call TRBD1 (5 bases). V gave up 9 bases and J gave up 3 bases, with 11 bases separating them. CDR3 length: 13 amino acids. Germline CDR1 is LNHNV and CDR2 is YYDKDF (reference sequence). The full variable domain, with the rest looked up from reference TRBV15 and TRBJ2-2, is DAMVIQNPRYQVTQFGKPVTLSCSQTLNHNVMYWYQQKSSQAPKLLFHYYDKDFNNEADTPDNFQSRRPNTSFCFLDIRSPGLGDTAMYLCATKRGYTGELFFGEGSRLTVL.

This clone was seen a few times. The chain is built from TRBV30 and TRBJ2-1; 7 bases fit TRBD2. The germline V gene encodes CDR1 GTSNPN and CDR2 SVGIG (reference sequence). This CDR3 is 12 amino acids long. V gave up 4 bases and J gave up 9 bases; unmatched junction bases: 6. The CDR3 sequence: CAWIRWGGEQFF. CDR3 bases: TGTGCCTGGATCAGGTGGGGGGGTGAGCAGTTCTTC.

CDR3 nucleotides: TGTGCCAGCTCACCCGCCCGCGGGTCCTACGAGCAGTACTTC. Amino acid sequence: CASSPARGSYEQYF. The rearrangement joins TRBV18 to TRBJ2-7, with D tentatively TRBD2 (5 bases). The CDR3 extends over 14 amino acids. Germline-derived CDR1 and CDR2 are KGHSH and LQKENI. Trimming shortened V by 3 bases and J by 1 base, and 10 bases separated the two germline ends.

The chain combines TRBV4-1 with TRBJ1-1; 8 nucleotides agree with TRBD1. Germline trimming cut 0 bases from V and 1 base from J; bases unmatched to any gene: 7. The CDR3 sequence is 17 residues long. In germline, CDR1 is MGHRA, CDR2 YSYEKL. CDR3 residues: CASSQEAFGQGNTEAFF. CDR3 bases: TGCGCCAGCAGCCAAGAAGCTTTCGGACAGGGGAACACTGAAGCTTTCTTT.

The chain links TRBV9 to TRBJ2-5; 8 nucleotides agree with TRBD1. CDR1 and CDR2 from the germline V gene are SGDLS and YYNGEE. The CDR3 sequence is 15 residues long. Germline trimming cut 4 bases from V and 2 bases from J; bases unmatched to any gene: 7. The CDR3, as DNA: TGTGCCAGCAGCCTGACAGGGGCCTCACAAGAGACCCAGTACTTC. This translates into CASSLTGASQETQYF. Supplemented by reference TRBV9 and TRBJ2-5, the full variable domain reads DSGVTQTPKHLITATGQRVTLRCSPRSGDLSVYWYQQSLDQGLQFLIQYYNGEERAKGNILERFSAQQFPDLHSELNLSSLELGDSALYFCASSLTGASQETQYFGPGTRLLVL.

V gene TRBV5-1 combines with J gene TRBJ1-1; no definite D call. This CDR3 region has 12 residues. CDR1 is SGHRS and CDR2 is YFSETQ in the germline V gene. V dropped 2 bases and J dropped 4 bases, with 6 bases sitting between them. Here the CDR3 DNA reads TGCGCCAGCAGCTTCGTGGGCACTGAAGCTTTCTTT. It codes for CASSFVGTEAFF.

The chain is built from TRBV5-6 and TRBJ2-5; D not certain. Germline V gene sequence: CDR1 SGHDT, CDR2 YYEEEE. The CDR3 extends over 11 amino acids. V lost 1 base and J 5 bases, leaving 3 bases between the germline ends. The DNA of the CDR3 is TGTGCCAGCAGCTTGTATGAGACCCAGTACTTC. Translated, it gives CASSLYETQYF. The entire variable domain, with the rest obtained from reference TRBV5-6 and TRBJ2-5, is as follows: DAGVTQSPTHLIKTRGQQVTLRCSPKSGHDTVSWYQQALGQGPQFIFQYYEEEERQRGNFPDRFSGHQFPNYSSELNVNALLLGDSALYLCASSLYETQYFGPGTRLLVL.

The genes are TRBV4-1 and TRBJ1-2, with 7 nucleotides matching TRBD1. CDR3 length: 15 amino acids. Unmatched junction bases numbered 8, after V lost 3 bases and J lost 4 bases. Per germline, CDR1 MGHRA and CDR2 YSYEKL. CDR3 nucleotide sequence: TGCGCCAGCAGCCAGAGACAGGGCTCTGCCTATGGCTACACCTTC. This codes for CASSQRQGSAYGYTF.

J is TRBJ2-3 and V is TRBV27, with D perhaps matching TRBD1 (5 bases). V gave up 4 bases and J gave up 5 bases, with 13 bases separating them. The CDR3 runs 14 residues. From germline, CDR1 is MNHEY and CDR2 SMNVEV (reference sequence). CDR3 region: CASSSPRVGDTQYF. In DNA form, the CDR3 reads TGTGCCAGCAGTTCCCCCAGGGTAGGAGATACGCAGTATTTT.

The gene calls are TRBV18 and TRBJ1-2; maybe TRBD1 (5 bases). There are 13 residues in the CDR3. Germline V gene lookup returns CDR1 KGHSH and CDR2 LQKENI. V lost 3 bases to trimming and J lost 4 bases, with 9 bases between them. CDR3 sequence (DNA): TGTGCCAGCTCACCGCCAGGGACCTATGGCTACACCTTC. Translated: CASSPPGTYGYTF.

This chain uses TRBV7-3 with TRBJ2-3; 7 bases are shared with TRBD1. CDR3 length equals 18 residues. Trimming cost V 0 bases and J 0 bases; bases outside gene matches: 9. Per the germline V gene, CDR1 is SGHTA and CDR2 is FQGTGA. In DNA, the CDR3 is TGTGCCAGCAGCTTAACGTGGACAGGCGTCCCTAGCACAGATACGCAGTATTTT. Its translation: CASSLTWTGVPSTDTQYF.

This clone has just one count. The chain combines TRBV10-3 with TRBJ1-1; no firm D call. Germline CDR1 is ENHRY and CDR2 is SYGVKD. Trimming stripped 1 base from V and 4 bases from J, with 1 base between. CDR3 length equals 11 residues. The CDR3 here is CAISEFTEAFF. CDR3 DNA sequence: TGTGCCATCAGTGAGTTCACTGAAGCTTTCTTT.

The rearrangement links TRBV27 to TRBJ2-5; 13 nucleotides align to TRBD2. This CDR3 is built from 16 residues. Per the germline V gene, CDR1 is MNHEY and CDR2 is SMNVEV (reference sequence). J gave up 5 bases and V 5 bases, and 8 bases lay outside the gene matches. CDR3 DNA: TGTGCCAGCAGTCCAAGACTAGCGGGAGGCGGGGAGACCCAGTACTTC. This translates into CASSPRLAGGGETQYF.

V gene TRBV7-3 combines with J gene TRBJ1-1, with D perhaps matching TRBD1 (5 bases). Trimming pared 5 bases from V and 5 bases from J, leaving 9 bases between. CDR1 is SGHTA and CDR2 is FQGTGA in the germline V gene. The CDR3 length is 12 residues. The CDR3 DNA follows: TGTGCCAGCAGCCAGGGTGGGACTGAAGCTTTCTTT. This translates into CASSQGGTEAFF.

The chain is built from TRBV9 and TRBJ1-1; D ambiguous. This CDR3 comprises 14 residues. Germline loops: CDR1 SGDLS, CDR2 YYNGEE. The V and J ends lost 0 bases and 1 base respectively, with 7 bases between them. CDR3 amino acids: CASSVDGPNTEAFF. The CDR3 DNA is TGTGCCAGCAGCGTAGACGGACCGAACACTGAAGCTTTCTTT.

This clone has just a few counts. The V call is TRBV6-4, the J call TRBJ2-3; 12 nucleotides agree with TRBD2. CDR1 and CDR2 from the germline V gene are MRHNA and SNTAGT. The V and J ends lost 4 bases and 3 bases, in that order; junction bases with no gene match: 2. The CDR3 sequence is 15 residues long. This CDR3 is CASSATSGGTDTQYF. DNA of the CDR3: TGTGCCAGCAGTGCTACTAGCGGGGGGACAGATACGCAGTATTTT.

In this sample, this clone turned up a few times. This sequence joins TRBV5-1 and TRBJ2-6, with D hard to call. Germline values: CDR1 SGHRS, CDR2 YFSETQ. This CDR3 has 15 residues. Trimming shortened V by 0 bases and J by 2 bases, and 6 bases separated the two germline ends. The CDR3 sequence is CASSLDPAGANVLTF. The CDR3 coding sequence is TGCGCCAGCAGCTTGGACCCCGCTGGGGCCAACGTCCTGACTTTC.

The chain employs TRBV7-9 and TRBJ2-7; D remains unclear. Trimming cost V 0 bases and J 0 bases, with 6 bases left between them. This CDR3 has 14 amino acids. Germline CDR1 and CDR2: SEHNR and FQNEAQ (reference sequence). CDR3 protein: CASSLAVSSYEQYF. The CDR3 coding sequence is TGTGCCAGCAGCTTAGCGGTTAGCTCCTACGAGCAGTACTTC.

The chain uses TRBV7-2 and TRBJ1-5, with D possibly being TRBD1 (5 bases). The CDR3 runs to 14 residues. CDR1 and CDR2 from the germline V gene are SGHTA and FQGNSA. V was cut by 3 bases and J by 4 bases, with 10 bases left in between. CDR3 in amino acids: CASSFDSLNQPQHF. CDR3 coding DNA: TGTGCCAGCAGCTTCGACAGCCTTAATCAGCCCCAGCATTTT.